One and the same sample provided the 21 T cell receptor beta chains below, sequenced in a study of CD8 T cells in Susac syndrome. An amount of RNA that ranged from roughly 0.45 to 1 ug was reverse transcribed with random hexamers. TCRdb fed the immunoSEQ multiplex PCR reads into MiXCR, producing one record per CDR3 protein. The data contain 400,000 or so distinct CDR3 sequences, approximately 85% of them singletons. Input material: CD8+ T cells from PBMCs. The receptors shown here come from a human donor with multiple sclerosis.

The chain joins TRBV11-2 to TRBJ2-7; D gene uncertain. Germline V CDR1 and CDR2: SGHAT, FQNNGV. The CDR3 extends over 11 amino acids. With 4 bases removed from V and 9 bases from J, the gap between germline ends came to 10 bases. The CDR3 DNA follows: TGTGCCAGCAGCTCGACCCCAGGGCAGTACTTC. Translated: CASSSTPGQYF.

The rearrangement links TRBV2 to TRBJ2-1; D gene ambiguous. The CDR3 contains 16 residues. Per the germline V gene, CDR1 is SNHLY and CDR2 is FYNNEI. V dropped 3 bases and J dropped 5 bases, with 17 bases sitting between them. The CDR3 DNA reads as TGTGCCAGCAGTGACATGTTGGAGAGAAGGGACAATGAGCAGTTCTTC. This sequence encodes CASSDMLERRDNEQFF.

The chain joins TRBV6-5 to TRBJ1-2; possible D gene TRBD1, 5 bases. Germline lookup yields CDR1 MNHEY and CDR2 SVGAGI. V shed 6 bases and J shed 4 bases, with 12 bases lying between them. This CDR3 is built from 13 residues. The chain's CDR3 is CASSFDRFYGYTF. The CDR3 coding sequence is TGTGCCAGCAGCTTTGACAGATTCTATGGCTACACCTTC.

The chain is built from TRBV5-1 and TRBJ2-1, with 8 bases that match TRBD1. This CDR3 spans 16 amino acids. Germline V lookup: CDR1 SGHRS, CDR2 YFSETQ. With V trimmed by 4 bases and J by 4 bases, 10 bases remained unmatched. The CDR3: CASSLIDRGEYNEQFF. DNA of the CDR3: TGCGCCAGCAGCCTCATTGACAGGGGAGAATACAATGAGCAGTTCTTC. Full variable domain (outside the CDR3, taken from reference TRBV5-1 and TRBJ2-1): KAGVTQTPRYLIKTRGQQVTLSCSPISGHRSVSWYQQTPGQGLQFLFEYFSETQRNKGNFPGRFSGRQFSNSRSEMNVSTLELGDSALYLCASSLIDRGEYNEQFFGPGTRLTVL.

The CDR3 is CASSQESSGVLETQYF. In DNA, the CDR3 is TGTGCCAGCAGCCAAGAGAGTAGCGGGGTGCTGGAGACCCAGTACTTC. V is TRBV3-1 and J is TRBJ2-5; 8 nucleotides line up with TRBD2. Germline CDR1 reads LGHDT; CDR2 reads YNNKEL (reference sequence). The CDR3 consists of 16 residues. V shed 0 bases, J shed 5 bases, and the junction held 8 bases outside the gene matches.

The chain is built from TRBV24-1 and TRBJ1-1; D ambiguous. Germline V gene data show CDR1 as KGHDR and CDR2 as SFDVKD. The CDR3 is made up of 12 amino acids. The V gene lost 1 base and the J gene lost 7 bases, with 6 bases spanning the gap. CDR3 sequence (DNA): TGTGCCACCAGTGATTTAAATGGTGAAGCTTTCTTT. As protein: CATSDLNGEAFF.

The chain uses TRBV28 and TRBJ2-7; 7 nucleotides match TRBD2. CDR1 and CDR2 from the germline V gene are MDHEN and SYDVKM. Losses at the gene ends were 6 bases for V and 1 base for J; bases not matched to a gene: 6. The CDR3 length is 14 residues. CDR3 sequence: CASSGRMASYEQYF. Written as DNA, the CDR3 is TGTGCCAGCAGCGGGAGGATGGCTTCCTACGAGCAGTACTTC. The full variable domain, completed using reference TRBV28 and TRBJ2-7, is DVKVTQSSRYLVKRTGEKVFLECVQDMDHENMFWYRQDPGLGLRLIYFSYDVKMKEKGDIPEGYSVSREKKERFSLILESASTNQTSMYLCASSGRMASYEQYFGPGTRLTVT.

This clonotype was seen only a few times. This rearrangement joins TRBV6-1 to TRBJ1-4; no clear D. This CDR3 has 13 residues. V shed 6 bases and J shed 2 bases, with 7 bases lying between them. Germline values: CDR1 MNHNS, CDR2 SASEGT. CDR3 residues: CASSPDTNEKLFF. The DNA for the CDR3 is TGTGCCAGCAGCCCCGACACTAATGAAAAACTGTTTTTT.

This sequence joins TRBV20-1 and TRBJ2-7; a possible D gene is TRBD1 (5 bases). CDR1 DFQATT and CDR2 SNEGSKA come from the germline V gene (reference sequence). This CDR3 is 11 amino acids long. The germline V and J ends were trimmed by 6 bases and 6 bases, with 12 bases remaining between them. CDR3 protein: CSAPRQGEQYF. The CDR3 region has the DNA TGCAGTGCCCCGAGGCAGGGCGAGCAGTACTTC.

The sample holds a few counts of this clonotype. V gene TRBV6-1 combines with J gene TRBJ2-5, with unresolved D. The CDR3 runs 14 residues. Trimming took off 6 bases at V and 5 bases at J, with 16 bases between the two ends. Per the germline V gene, CDR1 is MNHNS and CDR2 is SASEGT. CDR3 region: CASSLEVTTETQYF. CDR3 coding DNA: TGTGCCAGCAGCCTGGAAGTAACGACGGAGACCCAGTACTTC.

The chain combines TRBV19 with TRBJ2-1; D gene unclear. The CDR3 covers 12 residues. Germline V gene sequence: CDR1 LNHDA, CDR2 SQIVND (reference sequence). With 3 bases removed from V and 8 bases from J, the gap between germline ends came to 8 bases. DNA for the CDR3: TGTGCCAGTAGTATGGCCGCGGATGAGCAGTTCTTC. As protein: CASSMAADEQFF.

The chain has TRBV27 and TRBJ2-7; 10 bases are shared with TRBD1. CDR3 size: 12 residues. Germline CDR1 is MNHEY and CDR2 is SMNVEV (reference sequence). Unmatched junction bases numbered 4, after V lost 10 bases and J lost 4 bases. The CDR3 nucleotides are TGTGCCACCCGGGGACAGGGGTACGAGCAGTACTTC. As protein: CATRGQGYEQYF.

The chain carries TRBV5-6 and TRBJ1-4; a weak D match, TRBD1 (5 bases). Deletions cut 4 bases from V and 5 bases from J, with 15 bases between. Germline V gives CDR1 SGHDT, CDR2 YYEEEE. This CDR3 is built from 15 residues. For the CDR3, the DNA is TGTGCCAGCAGCCCTTGGGACGGAGGAAATGAAAAACTGTTTTTT. The encoded protein is CASSPWDGGNEKLFF.

V gene TRBV15 combines with J gene TRBJ2-1; 7 nucleotides line up with TRBD2. CDR1 is LNHNV, CDR2 YYDKDF, per germline (reference sequence). The V segment lost 3 bases and the J segment 8 bases; nucleotides outside the gene matches: 1. The CDR3 is 12 amino acids. As DNA, the CDR3 is TGTGCCACCAGCAGCCGGGGGGATGAGCAGTTCTTC. This sequence encodes CATSSRGDEQFF.

The CDR3 nucleotides read TGTGCCAGCAGTTCCGGGTTTTACAATGAGCAGTTCTTC. This translates into CASSSGFYNEQFF. The gene calls are TRBV6-5 and TRBJ2-1, with D unresolved. Trimming took off 4 bases at V and 4 bases at J, with 8 bases between the two ends. The germline CDR1 and CDR2 sequences are MNHEY and SVGAGI. The CDR3 length is 13 residues.

V and J are TRBV18 and TRBJ2-7; either TRBD1 or TRBD2 may fit D (5 bases each). Germline CDR1 KGHSH, CDR2 LQKENI. V lost 1 base to trimming and J lost 6 bases, with 7 bases between them. The CDR3 has 12 residues. As DNA, the CDR3 is TGTGCCAGCTCACCACGGGGGAGCGAGCAGTACTTC. Its protein product is CASSPRGSEQYF.

This chain joins TRBV18 and TRBJ1-1; D possibly corresponds to TRBD1 (5 bases). The CDR3 loop spans 12 amino acids. Trimming took off 4 bases at V and 7 bases at J, with 10 bases between the two ends. Germline CDR1 and CDR2: KGHSH and LQKENI. The CDR3 loop reads CASSQQDGEAFF. The CDR3 region has the DNA TGTGCCAGCTCACAACAGGACGGTGAAGCTTTCTTT.

On this clonotype itself: Relative to the germline gene, one junction end is altered; a read error may explain this. The J gene is TRBJ2-7, the V gene TRBV29-1; 7 bases fit TRBD1. The CDR3 extends over 14 amino acids. Germline V lookup: CDR1 SQVTM, CDR2 ANQGSEA. Here the CDR3 DNA reads TGCAGCGTAGAAGACAGGGCGAGCTCCTACGAGCAGTACTTC. It encodes CSVEDRASSYEQYF.

The CDR3 sequence: CASSASLQGENSPLHF. The CDR3 nucleotides are TGCGCCAGCAGCGCAAGTCTGCAGGGTGAGAATTCACCCCTCCACTTT. The chain links TRBV4-1 to TRBJ1-6, with D possibly matching TRBD1 (5 bases). Germline lookup yields CDR1 MGHRA and CDR2 YSYEKL. The CDR3 loop spans 16 amino acids. Trimming removed 5 bases at V and 7 bases at J, with 18 bases between.

The chain uses TRBV27 and TRBJ1-1; TRBD1 is a possible D gene (6 bases). Germline V gene data show CDR1 as MNHEY and CDR2 as SMNVEV (reference sequence). Trimming took off 6 bases at V and 1 base at J, with 15 bases between the two ends. The CDR3 extends over 15 amino acids. CDR3 DNA sequence: TGTGCCAGCAGCCCAGTAGGGGGGGCGAACACTGAAGCTTTCTTT. Its translation: CASSPVGGANTEAFF.

V usage is TRBV27 and J usage is TRBJ1-2; D is unresolved. Germline CDR1 is MNHEY and CDR2 is SMNVEV (reference sequence). Between the trimmed V and J ends, which lost 0 bases and 8 bases, there was a span of 13 bases. The length of the CDR3 is 14 residues. This CDR3 is CASSLSEGAGGYTF. CDR3 nucleotide sequence: TGTGCCAGCAGTTTATCGGAGGGCGCGGGAGGCTACACCTTC.